This T cell receptor beta chain was captured by sequencing in a study of blood T cell repertoires in COVID-19. Study as a whole: Material from acute and convalescent COVID-19 was sourced from the United States, Italy and Spain.

The germline V gene encodes CDR1 GTSNPN and CDR2 SVGIG (reference sequence). V lost 5 bases to trimming and J lost 4 bases, with 12 bases between them. The CDR3 runs to 13 residues. In the authors' methods: It was from reference gene primer amplification that nucleated cell counts were estimated. Clones were read by immunoSEQ multiplex PCR, and TCRdb kept only the in-frame ones, dropping some. Clone size and the V and J calls come from that table; the DNA yielded D and trimming. The data contain 240,000 or so clones, 70% to 85% of them singletons. This clonotype was sampled from a woman of 80 years or more with acute or convalescent COVID-19. What was sequenced was peripheral blood. The rearrangement links TRBV30 to TRBJ1-3; D is ambiguous. This CDR3 is CAWCSGTGNTIYF. CDR3 DNA sequence: TGTGCCTGGTGCTCGGGAACAGGAAACACCATATATTTT.